This T cell receptor beta chain was sequenced during a study of OX40 agonist ivuxolimab in advanced cancers. The overall study: Partial responses were seen in three patients, one with hepatocellular carcinoma and two with cutaneous melanoma.

Whole-study findings and limits: Patients with a partial response at 0.1-3.0 mg/kg had among the lowest clonal expansion.

On this clone itself: What it recognizes is unknown.

V shed 5 bases and J 2 bases; nucleotides not matched to a gene: 3. This CDR3 is 16 amino acids long. Germline V gene data show CDR1 as SGHNT and CDR2 as YYREEE (reference sequence). Profiled with immunoSEQ multiplex PCR; TCRdb holds only in-frame clones, not every one. Here the sample spans some 100,000 clones, over 75% being singletons. This sequence joins TRBV5-4 and TRBJ2-1, with TRBD2 matching 14 bases. This clonotype was obtained from an adult with an advanced solid tumor such as melanoma, head and neck, liver or kidney cancer. The sequences come from CD4+ or CD8+ T cells sorted from blood, collected in a trial of the OX40 agonist ivuxolimab. The CDR3 DNA follows: TGTGCCAGCAGTGGGGGACTAGCGGGAGCCTACAATGAGCAGTTCTTC. It is translated as CASSGGLAGAYNEQFF. Supplemented by reference TRBV5-4 and TRBJ2-1, the full variable domain reads ETGVTQSPTHLIKTRGQQVTLRCSSQSGHNTVSWYQQALGQGPQFIFQYYREEENGRGNFPPRFSGLQFPNYSSELNVNALELDDSALYLCASSGGLAGAYNEQFFGPGTRLTVL.